Presented here are 23 T cell receptor beta chains from one specimen sequenced in a study of blood T cell repertoires in COVID-19. The protocol was immunoSEQ multiplex PCR, while the TCRdb copy is restricted to in-frame clones and leaves out a portion. The sample shows around 100,000 clones, approximately 81% of them seen only once. The sample comprised peripheral blood. Receptors were obtained from a human donor in a cohort sampled during active COVID-19.

This chain connects TRBV19 to TRBJ2-7, with D perhaps TRBD1 (5 bases). V dropped 3 bases and J dropped 5 bases, with 14 bases sitting between them. The CDR3 runs to 14 residues. Looked up from germline, CDR1 is LNHDA and CDR2 is SQIVND (reference sequence). The CDR3 DNA reads TGTGCCAGTAGTATGGGCAGGGCTTGGGACGAGCAGTACTTC. It yields the protein CASSMGRAWDEQYF.

The J gene is TRBJ1-2, the V gene TRBV14, with 8 bases matching TRBD1. V lost 4 bases, J lost 4 bases, and 5 bases stayed unmatched. The CDR3 totals 14 residues. The germline gives CDR1 SGHDN, CDR2 FVKESK. The CDR3 DNA reads TGTGCCAGCAGCCGGGAGGACAGGGCCTATGGCTACACCTTC. Translated: CASSREDRAYGYTF.

The chain has TRBV19 and TRBJ1-1; D not resolved. Germline V gene sequence: CDR1 LNHDA, CDR2 SQIVND (reference sequence). The length of the CDR3 is 15 residues. Trimming removed 5 bases from V and 0 bases from J, with 13 bases in between. The CDR3 loop reads CASSAPGLLNTEAFF. In DNA, the CDR3 is TGTGCCAGTAGTGCCCCCGGACTCCTGAACACTGAAGCTTTCTTT.

J is TRBJ2-3 and V is TRBV2, with a tentative D call TRBD2 (6 bases). In germline, CDR1 is SNHLY, CDR2 FYNNEI. The CDR3 has 14 amino acids. Trimming removed 3 bases at V and 3 bases at J, with 10 bases between. The CDR3 here is CASSEGLATDTQYF. For the CDR3, the DNA is TGTGCCAGCAGTGAGGGGCTAGCGACAGATACGCAGTATTTT.

The rearrangement joins TRBV2 to TRBJ1-1, with a possible D match to TRBD1 (5 bases). Germline V lookup: CDR1 SNHLY, CDR2 FYNNEI. The CDR3 runs to 13 residues. Deletions cut 4 bases from V and 8 bases from J, with 14 bases between. Written as DNA, the CDR3 is TGTGCCAGCAGTGTGAGGTCCAGGGCGGAAGCTTTCTTT. Amino acids: CASSVRSRAEAFF. The full variable domain, rest sourced from reference TRBV2 and TRBJ1-1, is EPEVTQTPSHQVTQMGQEVILRCVPISNHLYFYWYRQILGQKVEFLVSFYNNEISEKSEIFDDQFSVERPDGSNFTLKIRSTKLEDSAMYFCASSVRSRAEAFFGQGTRLTVV.

This chain connects TRBV19 to TRBJ2-4; the D gene is possibly TRBD2 (5 bases). The CDR3 spans 16 residues. V lost 3 bases and J lost 7, with 19 bases in between. CDR1 is LNHDA, CDR2 SQIVND, per germline (reference sequence). CDR3 DNA sequence: TGTGCCAGTAGTATGAGCGCTAGCTCCACGGGGAACATTCAGTACTTC. It codes for CASSMSASSTGNIQYF.

The chain carries TRBV19 and TRBJ2-5, with 12 positions matching TRBD2. Unmatched junction bases numbered 4, after V lost 6 bases and J lost 5 bases. CDR1 is LNHDA, CDR2 SQIVND, per germline (reference sequence). The CDR3 loop spans 14 amino acids. Here the CDR3 reads CASSQLAGGETQYF. The CDR3 coding sequence is TGTGCCAGTAGCCAACTAGCGGGGGGCGAGACCCAGTACTTC.

Concerning this clone itself: Other DNA sequences within the sample encode an identical CDR3. V and J are TRBV6-5 and TRBJ1-1; unclear D gene. V was shortened by 4 bases and J by 2 bases, with 5 bases between the two germline ends. The CDR3 length is 12 residues. Germline V lookup: CDR1 MNHEY, CDR2 SVGAGI. The CDR3 DNA is TGTGCCAGCAGTTCTGTAAACACTGAAGCTTTCTTT. Encoded protein: CASSSVNTEAFF.

The chain links TRBV27 to TRBJ2-5; D might be TRBD1 (6 bases). This CDR3 comprises 13 residues. V was clipped by 6 bases and J by 5 bases, with 13 bases between them. Per germline, CDR1 MNHEY and CDR2 SMNVEV (reference sequence). CDR3 protein: CASRPLGGETQYF. As DNA, the CDR3 is TGTGCCAGCAGACCCTTAGGGGGTGAGACCCAGTACTTC.

The rearrangement uses TRBV5-6 and TRBJ1-2; D call uncertain. This CDR3 contains 19 residues. V lost 4 bases, J lost 2 bases, and 27 bases lay in between. From germline, CDR1 is SGHDT and CDR2 YYEEEE. CDR3 amino acids: CASSRPSGGWERVNYGYTF. Written as DNA, the CDR3 is TGTGCCAGCAGCCGCCCATCTGGAGGTTGGGAAAGGGTCAACTATGGCTACACCTTC.

The V and J genes are TRBV19 and TRBJ1-2, with D possibly matching TRBD1 (5 bases). The germline V gene has CDR1 LNHDA and CDR2 SQIVND (reference sequence). Trimming removed 6 bases at V and 2 bases at J, with 16 bases between. The CDR3 is 15 residues long. The CDR3 DNA sequence: TGTGCCAGTAGCTGGGGGGTTGACAGCAACTATGGCTACACCTTC. Its protein is CASSWGVDSNYGYTF.

V usage is TRBV14 and J usage is TRBJ2-1, with 10 bases identical to TRBD2. The trim removed 2 bases at V and 7 bases at J, leaving 5 bases unmatched. The germline gives CDR1 SGHDN, CDR2 FVKESK. This CDR3 is 15 amino acids long. In DNA, the CDR3 is TGTGCCAGCAGCCAACGGCTAGCGGGAGTTAATGAGCAGTTCTTC. Its protein product is CASSQRLAGVNEQFF.

The V call is TRBV6-6, the J call TRBJ1-6; tentative D call: TRBD1 (5 bases). The CDR3 length is 16 residues. The germline V and J ends were trimmed by 7 bases and 5 bases, with 18 bases remaining between them. From germline, CDR1 is MNHNY and CDR2 SVGAGI (reference sequence). The CDR3 sequence: CASNKGLSDNNSPLHF. The CDR3 DNA sequence: TGTGCCAGCAACAAGGGACTGAGTGATAATAATTCACCCCTCCACTTT.

This clone was seen only a few times. The chain links TRBV19 to TRBJ2-3, with TRBD2 matching 8 bases. Germline CDR1 reads LNHDA; CDR2 reads SQIVND (reference sequence). The CDR3 covers 16 residues. The junction had 11 bases not matched to a gene; V was cut back by 0 bases and J by 9 bases. The CDR3: CASSIDRGGLRGTQYF. As DNA, the CDR3 is TGTGCCAGTAGTATAGACCGGGGGGGCCTGCGGGGAACGCAGTATTTT.

The rearrangement joins TRBV19 to TRBJ2-2; 11 bases agree with TRBD2. From germline, CDR1 is LNHDA and CDR2 SQIVND (reference sequence). The CDR3 loop spans 18 amino acids. The junction had 9 bases not matched to a gene; V was cut back by 1 base and J by 5 bases. CDR3 in DNA: TGTGCCAGTAGTATAGCCACTAGCGGGAGAGGTGGAACCGGGGAGCTGTTTTTT. The encoded protein is CASSIATSGRGGTGELFF. Combining the CDR3 with reference TRBV19 and TRBJ2-2 gives the whole variable domain DGGITQSPKYLFRKEGQNVTLSCEQNLNHDAMYWYRQDPGQGLRLIYYSQIVNDFQKGDIAEGYSVSREKKESFPLTVTSAQKNPTAFYLCASSIATSGRGGTGELFFGEGSRLTVL.

Only a few counts were recorded for this clone. The chain has TRBV29-1 and TRBJ2-7, with D unresolved. The CDR3 length is 13 residues. Germline CDR1 SQVTM, CDR2 ANQGSEA. Deletions cut 6 bases from V and 1 base from J, with 13 bases between. CDR3 in amino acids: CSVDTTGSYEQYF. The CDR3 DNA follows: TGCAGCGTAGATACTACTGGATCCTACGAGCAGTACTTC.

The genes are TRBV12-3 or TRBV12-4 and TRBJ2-1, with D unresolved. This CDR3 region has 13 residues. The V and J ends lost 3 bases and 4 bases respectively, with 7 bases between them. The CDR3 is CASSFWQYNEQFF. Written as DNA, the CDR3 is TGTGCCAGCAGTTTTTGGCAGTACAATGAGCAGTTCTTC.

This clone was recorded only once. V is TRBV4-1 and J is TRBJ2-7, with 7 bases fitting TRBD1. This CDR3 is 18 amino acids long. Germline trimming cut 1 base from V and 6 bases from J; bases unmatched to any gene: 18. Germline CDR1 is MGHRA and CDR2 is YSYEKL. The CDR3 bases are TGCGCCAGCAGCCAAGGAGTTGTGAAGACAGGGATACGCTCCGAGCAGTACTTC. It is translated as CASSQGVVKTGIRSEQYF.

The chain recombines TRBV4-3 with TRBJ2-1; TRBD2 aligns across 10 bases. The germline V gene has CDR1 LGHNA and CDR2 YSLEER. V lost 0 bases to trimming and J lost 3 bases; unmatched junction nucleotides: 2. There are 16 residues in the CDR3. CDR3 amino acids: CASSQDSGRNYNEQFF. The CDR3 nucleotides read TGCGCCAGCAGCCAAGATAGCGGGAGGAACTACAATGAGCAGTTCTTC.

The chain couples TRBV19 to TRBJ1-1; possible D gene TRBD1, 5 bases. This CDR3 is built from 13 residues. Trimming removed 11 bases at V and 1 base at J, with 14 bases between. The germline V gene encodes CDR1 LNHDA and CDR2 SQIVND (reference sequence). The DNA of the CDR3 is TGTGCCGGGTCGGCAGGGCGGAACACTGAAGCTTTCTTT. Its translation is CAGSAGRNTEAFF.

The rearrangement uses TRBV4-1 and TRBJ2-5, with 9 positions matching TRBD2. CDR1 MGHRA and CDR2 YSYEKL come from the germline V gene. The CDR3 covers 16 residues. The J segment lost 5 bases and the V segment lost 0 bases, leaving 7 bases of the junction unmatched. CDR3 DNA sequence: TGCGCCAGCAGCCAAGATAAAGGCGGGGGGGCGGAGACCCAGTACTTC. Protein sequence: CASSQDKGGGAETQYF.

This clone has a handful of counts. This rearrangement joins TRBV19 to TRBJ2-7, with D uncertain. The CDR3 extends over 13 amino acids. The germline gives CDR1 LNHDA, CDR2 SQIVND (reference sequence). The V end lost 2 bases, the J end lost 7 bases, and 12 bases lay between the germline ends. This chain's CDR3 is CASSIQPYWEQYF. The CDR3, as DNA: TGTGCCAGTAGTATACAACCCTACTGGGAGCAGTACTTC.

The chain joins TRBV7-8 to TRBJ2-7; 8 bases align to TRBD2. Losses at the gene ends were 2 bases for V and 3 bases for J; bases not matched to a gene: 6. Germline CDR1 and CDR2: SGHVS and FQNEAQ. The CDR3 has 15 residues. The CDR3 coding sequence is TGTGCCAGCAGCTTAATCGCTAGCGGGCGCTACGAGCAGTACTTC. Its translation is CASSLIASGRYEQYF.